The T cell receptor beta chain under discussion was sequenced for a study of control samples from healthy donors and cancer patients. The protocol was immunoSEQ multiplex PCR, while the TCRdb copy is restricted to in-frame clones and leaves out a portion. The table records approximately 100,000 clones, approximately 90% of them present only once. Sequencing was carried out using blood. This receptor was obtained from a woman younger than 30 in good health.

The CDR3 DNA sequence: TGTGCCAGCAGGGTTACAGGGAATAGCAATCAGCCCCAGCATTTT. It is translated as CASRVTGNSNQPQHF. The chain combines TRBV2 with TRBJ1-5, with a tentative D call TRBD1 (6 bases). CDR3 size: 15 residues. Germline lookup yields CDR1 SNHLY and CDR2 FYNNEI. Trimming left V 6 bases short and J 0 bases short, with 12 bases between.